This entry lists 10 T cell receptor beta chains sequenced from one sample in a study of identical twins listed by TCRdb under 2016. Receptor libraries were prepared by 5' RACE. TCRdb lists the instrument as Illumina HiSeq 2000. TCRdb cleaned the public reads at Q25 with fastp, built clones with MiXCR and kept in-frame beta chains. Every CDR3 protein is listed once, alongside the most common genes and DNA of its rows. Recorded for this sample are 1.5 million to 2 million distinct CDR3 sequences; under 35% of them occurred a single time. Jointly, the top ten make up less than 0.35% of the sample. Material: cord blood. The receptor source for this set is a newborn girl in good health.

The chain couples TRBV11-2 to TRBJ2-7; D might be TRBD1 (6 bases). The J call may be wrong; the DNA end is better matched by TRBJ2-5. The CDR3 is 15 amino acids. Germline V gene sequence: CDR1 SGHAT, CDR2 FQNNGV. The CDR3 nucleotides are TGTGCCAGCAGCTTGGGGGCTCTGGCTCAAGAGACCCAGTACTTC. The encoded protein is CASSLGALAQETQYF.

This clonotype appeared many times. The V and J genes are TRBV14 and TRBJ1-2; D is uncertain. The CDR3 extends over 14 amino acids. Trimming took 0 bases from V and 2 from J, leaving 7 bases between them. CDR1 is SGHDN, CDR2 FVKESK, per germline. CDR3 residues: CASSQDRQNYGYTF. For the CDR3, the DNA is TGTGCCAGCAGCCAAGATAGGCAGAACTATGGCTACACCTTC.

V and J are TRBV29-1 and TRBJ2-4; perhaps TRBD2 as D (5 bases). CDR1 is SQVTM and CDR2 is ANQGSEA in the germline V gene. V shed 6 bases and J shed 6 bases, with 18 bases lying between them. CDR3 size: 14 residues. CDR3 amino acids: CSVVIAAAPNIQYF. CDR3 sequence (DNA): TGCAGCGTCGTGATAGCAGCGGCCCCAAACATTCAGTACTTC.

This sequence joins TRBV6-1 and TRBJ2-1; 8 bases agree with TRBD2. Germline CDR1 is MNHNS and CDR2 is SASEGT. The CDR3 length is 15 residues. V was pared by 5 bases and J by 5 bases, with 8 bases of the junction left unmatched. CDR3 region: CASSRGLGRDNEQFF. The CDR3 nucleotides read TGTGCCAGCAGTCGGGGACTAGGAAGGGACAATGAGCAGTTCTTC.

This rearrangement joins TRBV5-1 to TRBJ2-1, with 12 bases lining up with TRBD1. The end of the DNA fits TRBJ2-7 better, so the J call may be wrong. Germline CDR1 is SGHRS and CDR2 is YFSETQ. The CDR3 runs to 16 residues. This CDR3 is CASSWGDRGLYNEQYF. The DNA for the CDR3 is TGCGCCAGCAGCTGGGGGGACAGGGGGCTCTACAATGAGCAGTACTTC.

This clonotype was counted a few times. CDR3 sequence reads: CASSQGGKLNEKLFF. The CDR3 DNA reads TGTGCCAGCAGCCAAGGGGGGAAGCTTAATGAAAAACTGTTTTTT. The chain couples TRBV3-1 to TRBJ1-4, with TRBD1 as a possible D gene (5 bases). Trimming stripped 1 base from V and 4 bases from J, with 10 bases between. CDR3 length: 15 amino acids. CDR1 and CDR2 (germline): LGHDT, YNNKEL (reference sequence).

This clonotype was seen once. V and J are TRBV2 and TRBJ1-1, with 9 bases aligning to TRBD1. Germline values: CDR1 SNHLY, CDR2 FYNNEI. CDR3 length: 18 amino acids. The V gene end was trimmed by 6 bases and the J gene end by 4 bases; junction bases not matched to a gene: 18. The CDR3 DNA is TGTGCCAGCAGGAAGTCCCGGGACAGGGAGTATTGGGGCACTGAAGCTTTCTTT. This gives the protein CASRKSRDREYWGTEAFF.

The V call is TRBV12-3 or TRBV12-4, the J call TRBJ2-1; D is possibly TRBD1 (5 bases). V was clipped by 5 bases and J by 9 bases, with 11 bases between them. CDR3 size: 12 residues. The CDR3 sequence: CASSVTVGEQFF. The CDR3 nucleotides are TGTGCCAGCAGTGTGACAGTAGGTGAGCAGTTCTTC.

This sequence joins TRBV29-1 and TRBJ1-2; 9 bases agree with TRBD1. Germline V CDR1 and CDR2: SQVTM, ANQGSEA. Trimming cost V 4 bases and J 7 bases; bases outside gene matches: 13. This CDR3 is built from 15 residues. This chain's CDR3 is CSVAAGTGRDLGYTF. For the CDR3, the DNA is TGCAGCGTTGCCGCGGGGACAGGGCGGGATCTTGGCTACACCTTC.

The chain couples TRBV21-1 to TRBJ1-2. TRBV21-1 is marked as a pseudogene. The CDR3 length is 15 residues. CDR3 bases: TGTGCCAGCAAGTTTAGCCTGCAGGGCCTCTATGGCTACACCTTC. It codes for CASKFSLQGLYGYTF.